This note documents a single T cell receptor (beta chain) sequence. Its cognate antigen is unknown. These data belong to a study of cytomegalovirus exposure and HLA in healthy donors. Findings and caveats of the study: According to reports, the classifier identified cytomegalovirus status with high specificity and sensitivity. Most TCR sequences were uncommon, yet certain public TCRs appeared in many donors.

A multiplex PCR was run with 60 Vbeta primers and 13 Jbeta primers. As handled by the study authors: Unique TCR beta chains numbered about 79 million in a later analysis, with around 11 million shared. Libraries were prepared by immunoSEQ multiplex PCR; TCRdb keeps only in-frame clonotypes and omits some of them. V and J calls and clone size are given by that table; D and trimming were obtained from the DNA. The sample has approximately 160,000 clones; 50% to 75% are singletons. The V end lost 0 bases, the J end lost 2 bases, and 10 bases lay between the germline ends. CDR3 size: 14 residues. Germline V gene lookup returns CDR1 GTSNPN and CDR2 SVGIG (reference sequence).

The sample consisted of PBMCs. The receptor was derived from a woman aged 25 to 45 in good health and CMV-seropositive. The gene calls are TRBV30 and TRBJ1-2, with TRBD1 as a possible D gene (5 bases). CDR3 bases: TGTGCCTGGAGTGTAGGCAGGGTAAACTATGGCTACACCTTC. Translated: CAWSVGRVNYGYTF.